This T cell receptor (beta chain) was retrieved from a study of blood T cell repertoires in COVID-19. Study-wide background: In each case, the material was cDNA or gDNA derived from T cells, B-cell-depleted T cells, or PBMCs.

The CDR3 spans 13 residues. CDR1 and CDR2 from the germline V gene are SGHVS and FNYEAQ. V was shortened by 0 bases and J by 7 bases, with 9 bases between the two germline ends. Source study methods: Nucleated cell counts were estimated from reference gene primer amplification. Assay: immunoSEQ multiplex PCR; the TCRdb copy retains only in-frame clones and omits some. Clonal size and the V and J genes are those of that table, whereas D and trimming came from the DNA. The sample contains some 240,000 clones, nearly 90% of which appear only once. Material: peripheral blood. The rearrangement joins TRBV7-6 to TRBJ1-2; possible D gene TRBD1, 6 bases. The origin of this receptor is a woman between 55 and 75 years old with COVID-19, enrolled during active disease. CDR3 residues: CASSLATGGGYTF. The CDR3 bases are TGTGCCAGCAGCTTAGCGACAGGAGGTGGCTACACCTTC.